Described below is a single T cell receptor (beta chain) sequence and its context. The antigen it binds to is not known. Per-base qualities were not stored, and no clone one base away is much larger. Each PCR received spiked-in synthetic TCR analog templates so that absolute template abundance could be estimated from read counts. TCRbeta CDR3 regions were amplified from genomic DNA with bias-controlled V and J gene primers using the immunoSEQ assay. Rearranged TCRbeta segments were sequenced at approximately 20X coverage. The source study handled its data this way. Sequencing errors were corrected by clustering, and CDR3s were annotated against IMGT so that V, D and J genes could be assigned. Only productive TCRbeta rearrangements were used in downstream analyses, excluding out-of-frame or stop-codon sequences. Clonality was calculated as one minus the Shannon entropy normalized by the log of the number of unique productive sequences. Fisher's exact test with Benjamini-Hochberg correction, at a threshold of adjusted p below 0.01, was used to find clones that differed between time points or between blood and tumor. TCRdb retrieved this table from immuneACCESS and kept in-frame rearrangements only. Not all clones are present; in checked studies, unresolved V genes account for under half, and no reason is known for the remainder. The V and J calls and clone size come from that table; D and trimming were worked out from the DNA. For this sample the table gives around 50,000 clones, of which over 75% were detected only once. The ten largest clones represent under 2.5% of the sample.

The time point label, read with the paper, signifies: peripheral blood 6 weeks after treatment start. A total of some 30 patients with locally advanced or metastatic urothelial carcinoma, treated at Memorial Sloan Kettering on a trial protocol, made up the cohort. Peripheral blood mononuclear cells were collected pretreatment and during treatment, with between 1 and 8 total time points obtained per patient. The Qiagen DNeasy Blood extraction kit was used to purify genomic DNA from total PBMCs and from tumor samples. PBMCs were collected pretreatment and during treatment and were isolated and stored as previously described. The data originate from a study of PD-L1 blockade in urothelial cancer (dated by TCRdb to about 2017). In terms of the full investigation: Therapy was started in 2014 for all patients, and atezolizumab 1,200 mg was administered intravenously every 3 weeks. Roughly nine patients achieved durable clinical benefit and approximately 20 did not. About 90% of the roughly 29 patients were identified as males with urothelial cancer of bladder origin, and a prior smoking history was reported by 18 of 29 patients. Durable clinical benefit was defined as a progression-free survival longer than 6 months, and TCR features were additionally tested against progression-free survival and overall survival. Pretreatment tumor samples and matched peripheral blood, collected serially before and after atezolizumab treatment, underwent TCR sequencing. Whole exome sequencing and RNA sequencing of pretreatment tumors were performed alongside TCR sequencing in the same patients. Patients had an ECOG performance status of 0 or 1 and had received between 0 and 3 prior chemotherapy regimens. Under 30 patients had pretreatment blood TCR-seq, around 24 had at least one posttreatment blood collection, and around 24 had tumor TCR-seq. A median of 141,255 T cells and fewer than 85,000 unique TCRs was obtained from blood samples, and a median clonality of roughly 0.08 was observed. Blood samples were analyzed at two time points: 3 weeks after treatment start (second dose) and 6 weeks after treatment start. An exploratory multi-omic analysis was conducted of the somatic, immune and clinical correlates of response to PD-L1 blockade with atezolizumab in urothelial cancer.

Reading from cysteine to phenylalanine, the CDR3 counts 16 amino acids. Of all the DNA, just the CDR3 is kept, 48 bases in frame from base 1. As encoded in the germline V gene, CDR1 is LGHNT while CDR2 is FRNRAP. V is cut by 0 bases and J by 4 bases, and the space between the germline ends is 13 bases. General study outcomes and caveats: Improved progression-free and overall survival was associated with having pretreatment peripheral blood TCR clonality below the median. Greater expansion of tumor-associated TCR clones in peripheral blood 3 weeks after the start of treatment was observed in patients with durable benefit (n of about 21, p = 0.022). Small sample size (n ≈ 29) and many exploratory analyses mean the results are intended to be hypothesis-generating.

Specimen: PBMCs, collected around atezolizumab (anti-PD-L1) treatment. The V gene is TRBV12-5 and the J gene is TRBJ2-1; the D gene lacks a confident call. The TCR was taken from a middle-aged man with urothelial cancer. The nucleotide sequence is given as TGTGCTAGTGGTTTGGTAAACATTGCTCTTTACAATGAGCAGTTCTTC. Translated, it reads CASGLVNIALYNEQFF.